This is a list of T cell receptor beta chains from one sample in a study of early T cells in non-severe SARS-CoV-2 infection. TCRdb redid the calling of the 5' RACE reads with MiXCR, one entry per CDR3 protein. The data hold fewer than 60,000 distinct CDR3 sequences, with roughly a tenth observed a single time. Sequencing used whole blood, obtained at baseline. These receptors were taken from an adult who was a healthcare worker with PCR-confirmed SARS-CoV-2 infection or an uninfected control (not recorded which). Each CDR3 is given with its conserved first and last residue. The D gene is left open where the match is weak. Clone size appears in some rows only: once, few, many, or a class for an expanded clone.

v_call: TRBV10-3
j_call: TRBJ2-7
d_call: NA
clone_size: NA
cdr3_nt: TGTGCCATCAGCCGGGACATTTACGAGCAGTACTTC
cdr3_aa: CAISRDIYEQYF

v_call: TRBV6-2/TRBV6-3
j_call: TRBJ2-3
d_call: TRBD2
clone_size: NA
cdr3_nt: TGTGCCAGCAGTTACCCAAGCGGGGGGCCCCCCCGCCACACAGATACGCAGTATTTT
cdr3_aa: CASSYPSGGPPRHTDTQYF

v_call: TRBV6-7
j_call: TRBJ1-1
d_call: NA
clone_size: many
cdr3_nt: TGTGCCAGCAGTTACCCAGAGAACACTGAAGCTTTCTTT
cdr3_aa: CASSYPENTEAFF

v_call: TRBV7-2
j_call: TRBJ1-5
d_call: NA
clone_size: few
cdr3_nt: TGTGCCAGCAGCTTAGATGGAGTCTCACATCAGCCCCAGCATTTT
cdr3_aa: CASSLDGVSHQPQHF

v_call: TRBV18
j_call: TRBJ2-1
d_call: TRBD2
clone_size: NA
cdr3_nt: TGTGCCAGCTCACTTAAAGTAGCGGGAGATTCGTCCTACAATGAGCAGTTCTTC
cdr3_aa: CASSLKVAGDSSYNEQFF

v_call: TRBV7-9
j_call: TRBJ2-5
d_call: NA
clone_size: NA
cdr3_nt: TGTGCCAGCAGCTTAGCGTGGTTGACAGCTCAAGAGACCCAGTACTTC
cdr3_aa: CASSLAWLTAQETQYF

v_call: TRBV20-1
j_call: TRBJ2-1
d_call: TRBD2
clone_size: NA
cdr3_nt: TGCAGTGCTACCCGACTAGCGGGAGGGAGCGATGAGCAGTTCTTC
cdr3_aa: CSATRLAGGSDEQFF

v_call: TRBV20-1
j_call: TRBJ2-1
d_call: TRBD2
clone_size: many
cdr3_nt: TGCAGTGCTAGAACGGGACTAGCGGGCAATGAGCAGTTCTTC
cdr3_aa: CSARTGLAGNEQFF

v_call: TRBV28
j_call: TRBJ1-1
d_call: NA
clone_size: few
cdr3_nt: TGTGCCAGCAGACCTACACGGCACACTGAAGCTTTCTTT
cdr3_aa: CASRPTRHTEAFF

v_call: TRBV29-1
j_call: TRBJ2-7
d_call: NA
clone_size: NA
cdr3_nt: TGCAGCGTTATCCCCCCACTAGCACCGTACGAGCAGTACTTC
cdr3_aa: CSVIPPLAPYEQYF

v_call: TRBV29-1
j_call: TRBJ2-3
d_call: NA
clone_size: few
cdr3_nt: TGCAGCGTTGAAGATTTACTAGGCACAGATACGCAGTATTTT
cdr3_aa: CSVEDLLGTDTQYF

v_call: TRBV4-2
j_call: TRBJ2-2
d_call: NA
clone_size: few
cdr3_nt: TGTGCCAGCAGCCCGGATCCTGGGGCCGGGGAGCTGTTTTTT
cdr3_aa: CASSPDPGAGELFF

v_call: TRBV6-6
j_call: TRBJ1-4
d_call: NA
clone_size: NA
cdr3_nt: TGTGCCAGCAGTTACACAGGGACGGCAACTAATGAAAAACTGTTTTTT
cdr3_aa: CASSYTGTATNEKLFF

v_call: TRBV27
j_call: TRBJ2-6
d_call: NA
clone_size: NA
cdr3_nt: TGTGCCAGCAGTCATAACCCAATCCCTTCTGGGGCCAACGTCCTGACTTTC
cdr3_aa: CASSHNPIPSGANVLTF

v_call: TRBV27
j_call: TRBJ2-7
d_call: NA
clone_size: NA
cdr3_nt: TGTGCCAGCAGTTCAGGGGTAGAGTACGAGCAGTACTTC
cdr3_aa: CASSSGVEYEQYF

v_call: TRBV28
j_call: TRBJ2-1
d_call: NA
clone_size: NA
cdr3_nt: TGTGCCAGCAGCCTAGACGGTAGGGCGTACAATGAGCAGTTCTTC
cdr3_aa: CASSLDGRAYNEQFF

v_call: TRBV28
j_call: TRBJ2-6
d_call: TRBD1
clone_size: medium-sized
cdr3_nt: TGTGCCAGCAGTTTCAACTCGGGACAGGGGTTCTCTGGGGCCAACGTCCTGACTTTC
cdr3_aa: CASSFNSGQGFSGANVLTF

v_call: TRBV3-1
j_call: TRBJ2-5
d_call: TRBD1
clone_size: many
cdr3_nt: TGTGCCAGCAGCCTCGACAGGGTTGGGGGCCAAGAGACCCAGTACTTC
cdr3_aa: CASSLDRVGGQETQYF

v_call: TRBV28
j_call: TRBJ1-1
d_call: NA
clone_size: few
cdr3_nt: TGTGCCAGCAGTTTGCCCCGAGGGGAAGCTTTCTTT
cdr3_aa: CASSLPRGEAFF

v_call: TRBV7-6
j_call: TRBJ1-1
d_call: NA
clone_size: medium-sized
cdr3_nt: TGTGCCAGCAGCTTATCCCGGGTGGCGGAAGCTTTCTTT
cdr3_aa: CASSLSRVAEAFF

v_call: TRBV2
j_call: TRBJ2-2
d_call: NA
clone_size: few
cdr3_nt: TGTGCCAGCACCCTAGAAGCCATCTCGAACACCGGGGAGCTGTTTTTT
cdr3_aa: CASTLEAISNTGELFF

v_call: TRBV12-3/TRBV12-4
j_call: TRBJ2-5
d_call: NA
clone_size: few
cdr3_nt: TGTGCCAGCAGCTCTACAGGAGGTGGAGAGACCCAGTACTTC
cdr3_aa: CASSSTGGGETQYF

v_call: TRBV7-9
j_call: TRBJ1-5
d_call: NA
clone_size: many
cdr3_nt: TGTGCCAGCAGCTTAGGGGGGGGCAATCAGCCCCAGCATTTT
cdr3_aa: CASSLGGGNQPQHF

v_call: TRBV5-4
j_call: TRBJ2-5
d_call: NA
clone_size: few
cdr3_nt: TGTGCCAGCAGCCCCTATAAAGCGACAGCCCAAGAGACCCAGTACTTC
cdr3_aa: CASSPYKATAQETQYF

v_call: TRBV4-3
j_call: TRBJ2-1
d_call: TRBD2
clone_size: many
cdr3_nt: TGCGCCAGCAGCCAAGATTGGACTAGCGGGGGGGATGAGCAGTTCTTC
cdr3_aa: CASSQDWTSGGDEQFF

v_call: TRBV11-2
j_call: TRBJ2-1
d_call: TRBD1
clone_size: once
cdr3_nt: TGTGCCAGCAGCGCCCTCAGGGGGACCTACAATGAGCAGTTCTTC
cdr3_aa: CASSALRGTYNEQFF

v_call: TRBV20-1
j_call: TRBJ2-3
d_call: NA
clone_size: many
cdr3_nt: TGCAGTGCTAGAGATTCGGGGAGTGGGGGAGCGGAAGATACGCAGTATTTT
cdr3_aa: CSARDSGSGGAEDTQYF

v_call: TRBV6-1
j_call: TRBJ1-1
d_call: NA
clone_size: few
cdr3_nt: TGTGCCAGCAGTGAAGTAGCAAACACTGAAGCTTTCTTT
cdr3_aa: CASSEVANTEAFF

v_call: TRBV9
j_call: TRBJ2-1
d_call: TRBD2
clone_size: few
cdr3_nt: TGTGCCAGCAGCGTAGGGAGCGGGGGGTACAGTGGTCAGTTCTTC
cdr3_aa: CASSVGSGGYSGQFF

v_call: TRBV7-8
j_call: TRBJ2-5
d_call: TRBD2
clone_size: few
cdr3_nt: TGTGCCAGCAGCTTAGCGGGGGGGTACCAAGAGACCCAGTACTTC
cdr3_aa: CASSLAGGYQETQYF

v_call: TRBV5-1
j_call: TRBJ1-1
d_call: TRBD1
clone_size: many
cdr3_nt: TGCGCCAGCAGCTTGGTGGAGGGGGCAAACACTGAAGCTTTCTTT
cdr3_aa: CASSLVEGANTEAFF

v_call: TRBV20-1
j_call: TRBJ2-7
d_call: NA
clone_size: many
cdr3_nt: TGCAGTGCGGCAGGTAGGATAGACTACGAGCAGTACTTC
cdr3_aa: CSAAGRIDYEQYF

v_call: TRBV30
j_call: TRBJ2-2
d_call: NA
clone_size: few
cdr3_nt: TGTGCCTGGAGTGAGAGATACACCGGGGAGCTGTTTTTT
cdr3_aa: CAWSERYTGELFF

v_call: TRBV30
j_call: TRBJ2-3
d_call: NA
clone_size: few
cdr3_nt: TGTGCCTGGAGTGTTCAGGGGCAAGGGTCAGATACGCAGTATTTT
cdr3_aa: CAWSVQGQGSDTQYF

v_call: TRBV6-2/TRBV6-3
j_call: TRBJ2-7
d_call: TRBD2
clone_size: few
cdr3_nt: TGTGCCAGCTCCGGACTAGCGGGGGTCTACGAGCAGTACTTC
cdr3_aa: CASSGLAGVYEQYF

v_call: TRBV7-8
j_call: TRBJ2-3
d_call: NA
clone_size: many
cdr3_nt: TGTGCCAGCAGCTTCTACAGTAGCACAGATACGCAGTATTTT
cdr3_aa: CASSFYSSTDTQYF

v_call: TRBV20-1
j_call: TRBJ1-1
d_call: NA
clone_size: few
cdr3_nt: TGCAGTGCTATGACTAGCACTGAAGCTTTCTTT
cdr3_aa: CSAMTSTEAFF

v_call: TRBV7-6
j_call: TRBJ2-2
d_call: NA
clone_size: few
cdr3_nt: TGTGCCAGCAGCCGAGCCGCTGCCGTTAACACCGGGGAGCTGTTTTTT
cdr3_aa: CASSRAAAVNTGELFF

v_call: TRBV20-1
j_call: TRBJ2-2
d_call: NA
clone_size: many
cdr3_nt: TGCAGTGCTGAGGGACAGAACACCGGGGAGCTGTTTTTT
cdr3_aa: CSAEGQNTGELFF

v_call: TRBV7-6
j_call: TRBJ1-3
d_call: NA
clone_size: many
cdr3_nt: TGTGCCAGCAGCCAAGGGACCGGACGGTCCCCAGTGTCCGGAAACACCATATATTTT
cdr3_aa: CASSQGTGRSPVSGNTIYF

v_call: TRBV7-9
j_call: TRBJ1-6
d_call: NA
clone_size: many
cdr3_nt: TGTGCCAGCACCCCGACAGGAGGCGCGGGGAATTCACCCCTCCACTTT
cdr3_aa: CASTPTGGAGNSPLHF

v_call: TRBV6-1
j_call: TRBJ2-1
d_call: NA
clone_size: NA
cdr3_nt: TGTGCCAGCAGCTCGGTCTACAATGAGCAGTTCTTC
cdr3_aa: CASSSVYNEQFF

v_call: TRBV11-3
j_call: TRBJ2-7
d_call: TRBD2
clone_size: few
cdr3_nt: TGTGCCAGCAGCCCTCTATACGTAGCGGGAGGGCTGAACGAGCAGTACTTC
cdr3_aa: CASSPLYVAGGLNEQYF

v_call: TRBV28
j_call: TRBJ1-2
d_call: TRBD1
clone_size: many
cdr3_nt: TGTGCCAGCAGCTCGACAGGGAATTATGGCTACACCTTC
cdr3_aa: CASSSTGNYGYTF

v_call: TRBV24-1
j_call: TRBJ1-5
d_call: TRBD1
clone_size: many
cdr3_nt: TGTGCCACCAGTGATCCCCGGCAGGGGGAGGCTCAGCCCCAGCATTTT
cdr3_aa: CATSDPRQGEAQPQHF

v_call: TRBV5-1
j_call: TRBJ1-1
d_call: NA
clone_size: NA
cdr3_nt: TGCGCCAGCAGCTTGGACGGACAGAGCGCTGAAGCTTTCTTT
cdr3_aa: CASSLDGQSAEAFF

v_call: TRBV7-2
j_call: TRBJ1-2
d_call: NA
clone_size: few
cdr3_nt: TGTGCCAGCAGCTTAGTCCCAGGGGCTAACTATGGCTACACCTTC
cdr3_aa: CASSLVPGANYGYTF

v_call: TRBV12-2
j_call: TRBJ2-7
d_call: NA
clone_size: many
cdr3_nt: TGTGCAAGTCGGTTAACCTACGAGCAGTACTTC
cdr3_aa: CASRLTYEQYF

v_call: TRBV12-3/TRBV12-4
j_call: TRBJ1-6
d_call: NA
clone_size: few
cdr3_nt: TGTGCCAGCAGCCCATCGAGGACCTCACCCCTCCACTTT
cdr3_aa: CASSPSRTSPLHF

v_call: TRBV29-1
j_call: TRBJ2-1
d_call: NA
clone_size: NA
cdr3_nt: TGCAGCGTTGGAGGGGGTGAGCAGTTCTTC
cdr3_aa: CSVGGGEQFF

v_call: TRBV12-3/TRBV12-4
j_call: TRBJ2-7
d_call: NA
clone_size: NA
cdr3_nt: TGTGCCAGCAGTTTAAATTTGGCTTCCACCTACGAGCAGTACTTC
cdr3_aa: CASSLNLASTYEQYF

v_call: TRBV5-1
j_call: TRBJ2-3
d_call: TRBD2
clone_size: few
cdr3_nt: TGCGCCAGCAGCGCAAGCCTCCGGGACTACCCCCCGAGAGGCACAGATACGCAGTATTTT
cdr3_aa: CASSASLRDYPPRGTDTQYF

v_call: TRBV20-1
j_call: TRBJ2-7
d_call: NA
clone_size: few
cdr3_nt: TGCAGTGCTAGAGGCTCAATACAGTCCTCCTACGAGCAGTACTTC
cdr3_aa: CSARGSIQSSYEQYF

v_call: TRBV28
j_call: TRBJ2-5
d_call: NA
clone_size: few
cdr3_nt: TGTGCCAGCAGTAAATCAGACAGCCAGTTGACCCAGTACTTC
cdr3_aa: CASSKSDSQLTQYF

v_call: TRBV6-5
j_call: TRBJ2-3
d_call: NA
clone_size: medium-sized
cdr3_nt: TGTGCCAGCGGGTACAGGGATGGGGCAGATACGCAGTATTTT
cdr3_aa: CASGYRDGADTQYF

v_call: TRBV2
j_call: TRBJ2-1
d_call: NA
clone_size: few
cdr3_nt: TGTGCCAGCAGTGACCAAGGGCATGAGCAGTTCTTC
cdr3_aa: CASSDQGHEQFF

v_call: TRBV4-1
j_call: TRBJ2-7
d_call: TRBD1
clone_size: few
cdr3_nt: TGCGCCAGCAGCCAGCCGGGACAGGGGATCCACGAGCAGTACTTC
cdr3_aa: CASSQPGQGIHEQYF